This TCR beta chain was retrieved from a study of cytomegalovirus exposure and HLA in healthy donors. This CDR3 has 16 amino acids. Per germline, CDR1 SGHTS and CDR2 YDEGEE. V was pared by 1 base and J by 4 bases, with 17 bases between. This clone appeared a single time. The PCR employed 60 Vbeta primers together with 13 Jbeta primers. Produced via immunoSEQ multiplex PCR; TCRdb's table is partial and in-frame only. The data show about 160,000 clones, approximately 72% seen once. This receptor was identified in a female donor in good health and CMV-seronegative. The rearrangement links TRBV5-8 to TRBJ1-2; a weak D match, TRBD1 (6 bases). The sample comprised PBMCs. Here the CDR3 DNA reads TGTGCCAGCAGCTTGATGGGGGCAGGGATCTTCTATGGCTACACCTTC. Amino acid sequence: CASSLMGAGIFYGYTF.